The clone carrying this T cell receptor (beta chain) showed up just once. This table comes from immunoSEQ multiplex PCR, and its TCRdb copy is limited to in-frame clones, with some not included. The sample gives tens of thousands of clones, approximately 94% of which show up once; 0.22% is in the top ten. Germline V lookup: CDR1 SGHDT, CDR2 YYEEEE. Trimming at V came to 2 bases and at J to 4 bases, leaving 7 bases not matched to a gene. This CDR3 is built from 15 residues. The sample originates from a study of technical replicates of blood from several donors. The chain is built from TRBV5-6 and TRBJ1-2; 8 nucleotides align to TRBD1. The TCR sequence derives from a human donor in good health. Sequenced: T cells isolated from PBMCs. CDR3 nucleotides: TGTGCCAGCAGCTTAGCGGGGGGACAGGTCTATGGCTACACCTTC. The encoded protein is CASSLAGGQVYGYTF.